This TCR beta chain was sequenced for a study of T-cell reconstitution after alpha-beta-depleted transplantation in children. This CDR3 is built from 17 residues. Germline CDR1 SGHAT, CDR2 FQNNGV. The V gene lost 5 bases and the J gene lost 0 bases, with 16 bases spanning the gap. It was with unique molecular identifiers that the TCRbeta library was prepared. TCRdb ran MiXCR on the PCR reads and lists one entry per CDR3 protein. The sample lists hundreds of thousands of distinct CDR3 sequences, 18% occurring once. The rearrangement joins TRBV11-2 to TRBJ1-4; perhaps TRBD1 as D (6 bases). The specimen comprised PBMCs from the stem cell graft donor, sampled from the stem cell graft. This receptor was identified in a human donor who donated a stem cell graft to a child with acute lymphoblastic leukemia. This CDR3 is CASSPGEGGTTNEKLFF. The CDR3 coding sequence is TGTGCCAGCAGCCCCGGTGAGGGGGGGACAACTAATGAAAAACTGTTTTTT.